The 3 T cell receptor beta chains presented below share a single source sample, sequenced in a study of T-cell memory formation after mild COVID-19. TCRdb itself ran the 5' RACE reads through MiXCR, one entry per CDR3 protein. The table lists 90,000 to 120,000 distinct CDR3 sequences, around 17% of them singletons. The material sequenced was PBMCs or a T cell subset sorted from them (not recorded which). Receptors were obtained from a man between 18 and 35 years old who had mild COVID-19 (a few samples of this study predate the infection). Cell type and time point are not known.

This chain connects TRBV13 to TRBJ2-1, with 10 positions matching TRBD2. Germline CDR1 reads PRHDT; CDR2 reads FYEKMQ (reference sequence). This CDR3 region has 17 residues. The ends lost 5 bases at V and 2 bases at J; junction bases unmatched: 9. CDR3 loop: CASSIPSGGVPYNEQFF. CDR3 nucleotide sequence: TGTGCCAGCAGCATCCCGAGCGGGGGGGTTCCCTACAATGAGCAGTTCTTC. Drawing the rest from reference TRBV13 and TRBJ2-1, the complete variable domain is AAGVIQSPRHLIKEKRETATLKCYPIPRHDTVYWYQQGPGQDPQFLISFYEKMQSDKGSIPDRFSAQQFSDYHSELNMSSLELGDSALYFCASSIPSGGVPYNEQFFGPGTRLTVL.

V gene TRBV4-2 combines with J gene TRBJ2-3; no definite D call. Germline CDR1 LGHNA, CDR2 YNFKEQ. The germline V and J ends were trimmed by 4 bases and 3 bases, with 17 bases remaining between them. The CDR3 totals 16 residues. Here the CDR3 reads CASSLTGGLGTDTQYF. The CDR3, as DNA: TGTGCCAGCAGCCTAACGGGCGGTTTAGGGACAGATACGCAGTATTTT.

The chain joins TRBV7-9 to TRBJ2-7, with D unresolved. V gave up 3 bases and J gave up 3 bases, with 9 bases separating them. The CDR3 extends over 13 amino acids. The germline V gene has CDR1 SEHNR and CDR2 FQNEAQ (reference sequence). This CDR3 is CASSFPAHYEQYF. The CDR3 DNA sequence: TGTGCCAGCAGCTTTCCGGCCCACTACGAGCAGTACTTC.